The clone carrying this TCR beta chain has a count of ten or more. Its antigen is still unknown. CDR3 size: 16 residues. Trimming shortened V by 3 bases and J by 2 bases, and 13 bases separated the two germline ends. CDR1 and CDR2 from the germline V gene are ENHRY and SYGVKD. It was RNA transcripts that yielded the amplified TCR beta CDR3 regions. First-round RT-PCR targeting the TCR CDR3 was performed with the HTBI primer set. One entry per CDR3 protein, called by TCRdb with MiXCR from the multiplex PCR reads. The table has about half a million distinct CDR3 sequences, about a fifth seen once. The sample belongs to a study of T cells in Graves' hyperthyroidism and ophthalmopathy. About the research overall: It was at initial diagnosis, before any treatment, that peripheral blood was collected.

Whole-study findings and limits: The blood repertoire included most of the expanded thyroid clonotypes above 0.001. Ophthalmopathy could be told apart from stable hyperthyroidism with a 13 V-J model.

The chain has TRBV10-3 and TRBJ2-2; a weak D match, TRBD1 (6 bases). Sequencing input: blood. The receptor comes from a man aged 18 to 35 with Graves' hyperthyroidism. This chain's CDR3 is CAISDPGTLNTGELFF. CDR3 bases: TGTGCCATCAGTGACCCCGGGACACTAAACACCGGGGAGCTGTTTTTT.